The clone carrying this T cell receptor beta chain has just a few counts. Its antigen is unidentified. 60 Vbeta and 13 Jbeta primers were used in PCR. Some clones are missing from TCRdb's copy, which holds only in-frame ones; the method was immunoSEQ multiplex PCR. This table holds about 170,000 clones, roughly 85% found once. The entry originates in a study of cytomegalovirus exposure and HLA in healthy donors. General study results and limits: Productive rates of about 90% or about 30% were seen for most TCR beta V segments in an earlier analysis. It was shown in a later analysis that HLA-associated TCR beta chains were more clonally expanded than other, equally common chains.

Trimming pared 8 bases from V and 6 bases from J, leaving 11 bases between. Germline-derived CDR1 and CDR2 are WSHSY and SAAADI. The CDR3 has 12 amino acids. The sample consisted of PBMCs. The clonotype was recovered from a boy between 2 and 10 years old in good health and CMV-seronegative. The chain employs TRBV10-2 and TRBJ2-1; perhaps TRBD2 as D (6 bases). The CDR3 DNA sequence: TGCGCCAGCCGGGACTCGATCAATGAGCAGTTCTTC. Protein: CASRDSINEQFF.